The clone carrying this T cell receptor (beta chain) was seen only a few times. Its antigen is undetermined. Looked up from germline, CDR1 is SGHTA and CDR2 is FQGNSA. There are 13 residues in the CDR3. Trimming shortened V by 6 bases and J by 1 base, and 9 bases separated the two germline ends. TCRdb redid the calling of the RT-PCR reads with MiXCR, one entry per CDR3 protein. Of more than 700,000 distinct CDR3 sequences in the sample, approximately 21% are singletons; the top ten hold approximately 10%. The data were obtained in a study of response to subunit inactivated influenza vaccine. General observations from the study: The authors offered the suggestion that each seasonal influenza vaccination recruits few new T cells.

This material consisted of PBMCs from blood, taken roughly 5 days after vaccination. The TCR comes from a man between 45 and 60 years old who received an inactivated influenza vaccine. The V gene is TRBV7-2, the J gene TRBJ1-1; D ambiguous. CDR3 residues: CASRPRGNTEAFF. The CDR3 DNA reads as TGTGCCAGCAGGCCCAGAGGGAACACTGAAGCTTTCTTT.